Presented here are 13 T cell receptor beta chains from one specimen sequenced in a study of blood T cell repertoires in COVID-19. Clones were read by immunoSEQ multiplex PCR, and TCRdb kept only the in-frame ones, dropping some. The table records 200,000 to 250,000 clones, 82% of them present only once. The material sequenced was PBMCs or T cells enriched from blood (not recorded which). The source is a woman aged 60-75 years who had recovered from COVID-19.

The chain combines TRBV7-9 with TRBJ2-7, with 7 bases matching TRBD1. CDR3 length equals 14 residues. Germline assignment: CDR1 SEHNR and CDR2 FQNEAQ (reference sequence). Germline trimming cut 8 bases from V and 3 bases from J; bases unmatched to any gene: 10. CDR3 DNA: TGTGCCAGCTTGAGACAGGGAGAGGACTACGAGCAGTACTTC. Its translation is CASLRQGEDYEQYF.

This chain joins TRBV7-6 and TRBJ2-5; 8 nucleotides align to TRBD2. Germline V lookup: CDR1 SGHVS, CDR2 FNYEAQ. The length of the CDR3 is 14 residues. The V segment lost 5 bases and the J segment 5 bases; nucleotides outside the gene matches: 7. The CDR3 DNA follows: TGTGCCAGCAGCACACACGGGGGGGCGGAGACCCAGTACTTC. It encodes CASSTHGGAETQYF.

The genes are TRBV2 and TRBJ2-1; TRBD2 might be the D (6 bases). V lost 6 bases to trimming and J lost 2 bases, with 11 bases between them. This CDR3 spans 14 amino acids. Per germline, CDR1 SNHLY and CDR2 FYNNEI. The DNA for the CDR3 is TGTGCCAGCAGGGGACTTGCCCCCTACAATGAGCAGTTCTTC. Residues: CASRGLAPYNEQFF.

J is TRBJ1-3 and V is TRBV7-9; TRBD1 agrees at 7 bases. CDR1 is SEHNR, CDR2 FQNEAQ, per germline (reference sequence). J gave up 5 bases and V 5 bases, and 9 bases lay outside the gene matches. There are 15 residues in the CDR3. CDR3 DNA: TGTGCCAGCAGCGTTGGGACAGTAGGCCGAAACACCATATATTTT. It translates to CASSVGTVGRNTIYF.

The V and J genes are TRBV12-5 and TRBJ1-5; TRBD1 is a possible D gene (5 bases). Per the germline V gene, CDR1 is LGHNT and CDR2 is FRNRAP. The CDR3 runs 16 residues. Trimming removed 0 bases at V and 6 bases at J, with 15 bases between. CDR3 loop: CASGLVSNGGGQPQHF. In nucleotides, the CDR3 is TGTGCTAGTGGTTTGGTATCTAACGGCGGGGGTCAGCCCCAGCATTTT.

This chain joins TRBV10-3 and TRBJ1-2; 8 nucleotides align to TRBD1. The junction had 9 bases not matched to a gene; V was cut back by 3 bases and J by 6 bases. Germline CDR1 reads ENHRY; CDR2 reads SYGVKD. The CDR3 loop spans 15 amino acids. The CDR3 sequence: CAISERTGMRDGYTF. For the CDR3, the DNA is TGTGCCATCAGTGAAAGGACAGGGATGAGGGATGGCTACACCTTC.

This clone has a single count. This chain uses TRBV10-3 with TRBJ1-1, with D unclear. With 4 bases removed from V and 8 bases from J, the gap between germline ends came to 17 bases. Germline CDR1 and CDR2: ENHRY and SYGVKD. This CDR3 region has 14 residues. The CDR3 sequence: CAISVSKEAREAFF. The CDR3, as DNA: TGTGCCATCAGTGTGAGTAAGGAGGCCAGAGAAGCTTTCTTT.

This rearrangement joins TRBV6-5 to TRBJ1-2, with D unresolved. The CDR3 is 13 residues long. V dropped 2 bases and J dropped 4 bases, with 8 bases sitting between them. Germline loops: CDR1 MNHEY, CDR2 SVGAGI. The CDR3 nucleotides are TGTGCCAGCAGTTACGGGCAGGCCTATGGCTACACCTTC. Its translation is CASSYGQAYGYTF.

This chain uses TRBV6-5 with TRBJ1-4, with 7 bases lining up with TRBD1. The CDR3 totals 15 residues. CDR1 is MNHEY and CDR2 is SVGAGI in the germline V gene. V trimming: 7 bases; J trimming: 5 bases; junction bases outside the gene matches: 10. Here the CDR3 reads CASNAGGRGNEKLFF. The CDR3, as DNA: TGTGCCAGCAACGCAGGGGGAAGAGGAAATGAAAAACTGTTTTTT.

This sequence joins TRBV6-5 and TRBJ2-7, with 14 bases lining up with TRBD2. V gave up 10 bases and J gave up 3 bases; unmatched junction bases: 8. The germline V gene encodes CDR1 MNHEY and CDR2 SVGAGI. The CDR3 loop spans 15 amino acids. In DNA form, the CDR3 reads TGTGCCACCCGGCTGGGACTAGCGGGGGACTACGAGCAGTACTTC. It translates to CATRLGLAGDYEQYF.

This chain joins TRBV3-1 (or the pseudogene TRBV3-2) and TRBJ2-1; D is undetermined. The germline V gene has CDR1 LGHDT and CDR2 YNNKEL (reference sequence). The germline V and J ends were trimmed by 3 bases and 4 bases, with 7 bases remaining between them. The CDR3 spans 13 residues. The CDR3 loop is CASSHASYNEQFF. DNA of the CDR3: TGTGCCAGCAGCCACGCTAGTTACAATGAGCAGTTCTTC.

The chain is built from TRBV7-6 and TRBJ2-7; a weak D match, TRBD1 (5 bases). Between the trimmed V and J ends, which lost 2 bases and 8 bases, there was a span of 19 bases. This CDR3 is 15 amino acids long. Per germline, CDR1 SGHVS and CDR2 FNYEAQ. The CDR3 nucleotides read TGTGCCAGCAGCTTATTGGGGTCCGAGCAGGGAAAGCAGTACTTC. This gives the protein CASSLLGSEQGKQYF.

The gene calls are TRBV11-3 and TRBJ2-2, with a weak D call TRBD1 (5 bases). Germline lookup yields CDR1 SGHNT and CDR2 YENEEA. This CDR3 comprises 14 residues. Trimming removed 2 bases from V and 5 bases from J, with 9 bases in between. CDR3 sequence reads: CASSLQGGTGELFF. CDR3 DNA: TGTGCCAGCAGCTTACAGGGTGGTACCGGGGAGCTGTTTTTT.